This T cell receptor beta chain was documented in a study of cytomegalovirus exposure and HLA in healthy donors. The PCR was carried out with 60 Vbeta primers and 13 Jbeta primers. Assay used: immunoSEQ multiplex PCR; TCRdb lists only in-frame clones, some missing. The sample comprises 200,000 to 250,000 clones, about 74% of which are singletons, and 1.8% rests with the top ten. The CDR3 runs to 15 residues. The germline gives CDR1 LNHNV, CDR2 YYDKDF (reference sequence). Trimming stripped 5 bases from V and 4 bases from J, with 18 bases between. The sequence was collected from a woman aged 25 to 39 in good health and CMV-seronegative. Sequencing was performed on PBMCs. The rearrangement uses TRBV15 and TRBJ2-7; no firm D call. The CDR3 is CATSPRRGRMYEQYF. The CDR3 bases are TGTGCCACCAGCCCCCGGAGAGGCCGAATGTACGAGCAGTACTTC.